Presented here are 10 T cell receptor beta chains from one specimen sequenced in a study of blood T cell repertoires in COVID-19. Clones were sequenced by immunoSEQ multiplex PCR, and TCRdb holds only the in-frame ones, with some missing. The sample contains under 200,000 clones, roughly 87% of which appear only once. The sample taken for sequencing was PBMCs or T cells enriched from blood (not recorded which). Every receptor here comes from a man aged 50 to 59 who had recovered from COVID-19.

V usage is TRBV3-1 (or the pseudogene TRBV3-2) and J usage is TRBJ1-6, with D uncertain. Germline V gives CDR1 LGHDT, CDR2 YNNKEL (reference sequence). V lost 0 bases and J lost 16, with 19 bases in between. This CDR3 is 15 amino acids long. CDR3 amino acids: CASSQDRSGPATLHF. The CDR3 DNA sequence: TGTGCCAGCAGCCAAGATAGGAGCGGACCCGCTACTCTCCACTTT.

The V call is TRBV18, the J call TRBJ1-4; TRBD1 matches 8 bases. The CDR3 is 15 residues long. From germline, CDR1 is KGHSH and CDR2 LQKENI. The J segment lost 3 bases and the V segment lost 1 base, leaving 1 base of the junction unmatched. Here the CDR3 reads CASSPLRGPNEKLFF. For the CDR3, the DNA is TGTGCCAGCTCACCACTCAGGGGGCCTAATGAAAAACTGTTTTTT.

The chain joins TRBV18 to TRBJ1-2, with 11 bases that match TRBD1. This CDR3 contains 16 residues. The V gene's germline CDR1 is KGHSH and CDR2 LQKENI. The trim removed 3 bases at V and 4 bases at J, leaving 7 bases unmatched. The CDR3 DNA sequence: TGTGCCAGCTCACCGAATATGGACAGGGGGCCCTATGGCTACACCTTC. This encodes CASSPNMDRGPYGYTF.

The chain joins TRBV27 to TRBJ2-2, with 8 bases aligning to TRBD1. CDR3 size: 15 residues. Trimming took 7 bases from V and 3 from J; bases not matched to a gene: 7. The germline V gene encodes CDR1 MNHEY and CDR2 SMNVEV (reference sequence). This CDR3 reads CASKSDRDYTGELFF. The CDR3 DNA reads as TGTGCCAGCAAATCGGACAGGGATTACACCGGGGAGCTGTTTTTT.

V usage is TRBV4-2 and J usage is TRBJ1-1; D remains unclear. From germline, CDR1 is LGHNA and CDR2 YNFKEQ. The CDR3 has 13 amino acids. V was trimmed by 5 bases and J by 4 bases, leaving 11 bases between them. Written as DNA, the CDR3 is TGTGCCAGCAGCTTACCGGGTACCACTGAAGCTTTCTTT. This encodes CASSLPGTTEAFF.

The CDR3 DNA reads TGCAGCGTACGAACAGGGGACAACACCTTC. The encoded protein is CSVRTGDNTF. The V gene is TRBV29-1, the J gene TRBJ1-2, with TRBD1 matching over 7 bases. V shed 6 bases, J shed 12 bases, and the junction held 7 bases outside the gene matches. CDR1 and CDR2 from the germline V gene are SQVTM and ANQGSEA. The CDR3 length is 10 residues.

The chain carries TRBV3-1 (or the pseudogene TRBV3-2) and TRBJ1-1; no reliable D call. V lost 4 bases and J 1 base, leaving 10 bases between the germline ends. The CDR3 extends over 14 amino acids. The V gene's germline CDR1 is LGHDT and CDR2 YNNKEL (reference sequence). CDR3 in amino acids: CASSLKRGNTEAFF. The CDR3 bases are TGTGCCAGCAGCCTAAAACGGGGGAACACTGAAGCTTTCTTT.

This clone has only a few counts. J is TRBJ1-1 and V is TRBV3-1 (or the pseudogene TRBV3-2); no reliable D call. Trimming left V 1 base short and J 4 bases short, with 16 bases between. The CDR3 runs 16 residues. Germline CDR1 LGHDT, CDR2 YNNKEL (reference sequence). The CDR3 sequence is CASSQVQLRLPTEAFF. The CDR3 nucleotides are TGTGCCAGCAGCCAAGTGCAATTAAGACTGCCCACTGAAGCTTTCTTT.

CDR3 loop: CASSEPPRRQFF. For the CDR3, the DNA is TGTGCCAGCAGTGAACCTCCTCGTCGGCAGTTCTTC. V and J are TRBV6-1 and TRBJ2-1; D gene unclear. Between the trimmed V and J ends, which lost 2 bases and 12 bases, there was a span of 11 bases. The CDR3 contains 12 residues. Looked up from germline, CDR1 is MNHNS and CDR2 is SASEGT.

The chain links TRBV18 to TRBJ2-2, with D possibly TRBD1 on 5 matching bases. Germline CDR1 and CDR2: KGHSH and LQKENI. This CDR3 contains 15 residues. V was clipped by 3 bases and J by 1 base, with 9 bases between them. In DNA, the CDR3 is TGTGCCAGCTCACCGGTGACAGAGAACACCGGGGAGCTGTTTTTT. Protein sequence: CASSPVTENTGELFF.